The text below deals with one T cell receptor (beta chain). The sample belongs to a study of blood T cell repertoires in COVID-19. Data came from immunoSEQ multiplex PCR; TCRdb stores just in-frame clones and leaves some out. The table lists around 69,000 clones, more than 70% of them singletons. The CDR3 runs to 13 residues. The V and J ends lost 3 bases and 5 bases respectively, with 11 bases between them. Germline V lookup: CDR1 SNHLY, CDR2 FYNNEI. Source material: peripheral blood. The source is a man aged 50-60 years with active COVID-19. The V gene is TRBV2, the J gene TRBJ2-7; possible D gene TRBD2, 7 bases. The CDR3 nucleotides are TGTGCCAGCAGTGACGGGGGGACACACGAGCAGTACTTC. Its protein product is CASSDGGTHEQYF.